The clone carrying this T cell receptor (beta chain) was detected a few times. Its specificity is not known. With template switching, a universal primer site was added, and the cDNA carried unique molecular identifiers. TCRdb passed the 5' RACE reads through MiXCR, listing each CDR3 protein once. The table has fewer than 500,000 distinct CDR3 sequences, over 11% seen once. This record comes from a study of identical twins. Study-level findings and limits: Low generation probability was overrepresented in out-of-frame alpha sequences shared by twins. Recombination models fit unrelated individuals' TCR alpha sharing but underestimated twins'.

All of the donors were Caucasians in good health. Trimming took 1 base from V and 4 from J, leaving 7 bases between them. The CDR3 consists of 13 residues. Germline V gene data show CDR1 as SGHVS and CDR2 as FQNEAQ. This same sample was also part of a study on yellow fever vaccine responses in identical twins.

The TCR was taken from a woman aged 18-35 years in good health. The chain recombines TRBV7-8 with TRBJ1-2; D not certain. Sequenced material: CD4+ T cells sorted from blood. Here the CDR3 reads CASSLDTAYGYTF. The CDR3 bases are TGTGCCAGCAGCTTAGACACGGCCTATGGCTACACCTTC.